These 25 T cell receptor beta chains originate from one sample sequenced in a study of T cell changes during pregnancy in multiple sclerosis. The data were produced by immunoSEQ multiplex PCR, yet TCRdb's version contains in-frame clones alone and is incomplete. The sample carries approximately 90,000 clones, over 80% recorded once. The material sequenced was peripheral blood, taken after pregnancy. The receptors shown here come from a female donor with multiple sclerosis, enrolled in a pregnancy study.

There are a few counts of this clone. The rearrangement links TRBV10-2 to TRBJ2-1; a weak D match, TRBD2 (5 bases). CDR3 size: 12 residues. Trimming removed 7 bases from V and 7 bases from J, with 11 bases in between. Looked up from germline, CDR1 is WSHSY and CDR2 is SAAADI. Here the CDR3 DNA reads TGCGCCAGCAAGAGGGAACGAAATGAGCAGTTCTTC. This codes for CASKRERNEQFF.

The chain couples TRBV4-3 to TRBJ1-2; no firm D call. In germline, CDR1 is LGHNA, CDR2 YSLEER. V was pared by 1 base and J by 0 bases, with 9 bases between. This CDR3 has 15 amino acids. DNA for the CDR3: TGCGCCAGCAGCCAAGGGGCAACAGCTAACTATGGCTACACCTTC. Translated, it gives CASSQGATANYGYTF.

The V call is TRBV19, the J call TRBJ1-3; D may be TRBD1 (5 bases). Germline-derived CDR1 and CDR2 are LNHDA and SQIVND (reference sequence). This CDR3 comprises 16 residues. Trimming shortened V by 6 bases and J by 0 bases, and 15 bases separated the two germline ends. The CDR3 DNA sequence: TGTGCCAGTAGGGGACTGCTACTCTTCTCTGGAAACACCATATATTTT. It encodes CASRGLLLFSGNTIYF. Supplemented by reference TRBV19 and TRBJ1-3, the full variable domain reads DGGITQSPKYLFRKEGQNVTLSCEQNLNHDAMYWYRQDPGQGLRLIYYSQIVNDFQKGDIAEGYSVSREKKESFPLTVTSAQKNPTAFYLCASRGLLLFSGNTIYFGEGSWLTVV.

This chain links TRBV7-6 with TRBJ2-1; TRBD2 aligns across 13 bases. The V and J ends lost 3 bases and 4 bases, in that order; junction bases with no gene match: 6. The CDR3 has 17 residues. CDR1 SGHVS and CDR2 FNYEAQ come from the germline V gene. CDR3 in DNA: TGTGCCAGCAGCTTCCCCGGACTAGCGGGAGAGTACAATGAGCAGTTCTTC. Amino acids: CASSFPGLAGEYNEQFF. Combining the CDR3 with reference TRBV7-6 and TRBJ2-1 gives the whole variable domain GAGVSQSPRYKVTKRGQDVALRCDPISGHVSLYWYRQALGQGPEFLTYFNYEAQQDKSGLPNDRFSAERPEGSISTLTIQRTEQRDSAMYRCASSFPGLAGEYNEQFFGPGTRLTVL.

The CDR3 DNA sequence: TGCGCCAGCAGTGAGGAGTGGGGGGGCTATGGCTACACCTTC. This translates into CASSEEWGGYGYTF. The rearrangement uses TRBV10-2 and TRBJ1-2, with a tentative D call TRBD1 (5 bases). V lost 2 bases and J lost 4, with 11 bases in between. The germline gives CDR1 WSHSY, CDR2 SAAADI. This CDR3 has 14 amino acids.

This chain uses TRBV5-6 with TRBJ2-7, with D possibly TRBD2 on 6 matching bases. The CDR3 is made up of 12 amino acids. V shed 3 bases and J shed 4 bases, with 8 bases lying between them. Germline CDR1 and CDR2: SGHDT and YYEEEE. The CDR3 sequence is CASSSGGYEQYF. The CDR3 DNA reads TGTGCCAGCAGCTCCGGGGGATACGAGCAGTACTTC.

The V call is TRBV4-3, the J call TRBJ2-2; D unclear. From germline, CDR1 is LGHNA and CDR2 YSLEER. V was clipped by 4 bases and J by 0 bases, with 9 bases between them. CDR3 length: 15 amino acids. CDR3 nucleotide sequence: TGCGCCAGCAGCCCCCTCGTCGCGAACACCGGGGAGCTGTTTTTT. It codes for CASSPLVANTGELFF.

The chain links TRBV7-9 to TRBJ1-2; 10 nucleotides align to TRBD1. V gave up 3 bases and J gave up 6 bases; unmatched junction bases: 4. Germline V gene sequence: CDR1 SEHNR, CDR2 FQNEAQ (reference sequence). The CDR3 consists of 14 residues. The CDR3, as DNA: TGTGCCAGCAGCTTCACCGGGACAGGGGATGGCTACACCTTC. This codes for CASSFTGTGDGYTF.

This chain connects TRBV5-1 to TRBJ2-7, with D perhaps matching TRBD1 (6 bases). Germline lookup yields CDR1 SGHRS and CDR2 YFSETQ. V dropped 6 bases and J dropped 3 bases, with 16 bases sitting between them. The CDR3 loop spans 14 amino acids. The CDR3 protein is CASNLRGPGYEQYF. Written as DNA, the CDR3 is TGCGCCAGCAACCTCAGGGGTCCGGGCTACGAGCAGTACTTC.

The chain combines TRBV2 with TRBJ1-1; TRBD1 matches at 7 bases. Germline V gives CDR1 SNHLY, CDR2 FYNNEI. Trimming cost V 8 bases and J 6 bases; bases outside gene matches: 9. The CDR3 is 13 amino acids. CDR3 in amino acids: CASSPRGIAEAFF. As DNA, the CDR3 is TGTGCCAGCTCCCCCAGGGGGATCGCTGAAGCTTTCTTT.

This chain links TRBV7-9 with TRBJ1-2, with D maybe TRBD1 (6 bases). The CDR3 has 15 residues. Germline assignment: CDR1 SEHNR and CDR2 FQNEAQ (reference sequence). V was clipped by 6 bases and J by 6 bases, with 20 bases between them. The CDR3 loop reads CASSSREQGWDGYTF. The CDR3 nucleotides read TGTGCCAGCAGTTCTCGAGAACAGGGATGGGATGGCTACACCTTC. Filled out from reference TRBV7-9 and TRBJ1-2, the complete variable domain reads DTGVSQNPRHKITKRGQNVTFRCDPISEHNRLYWYRQTLGQGPEFLTYFQNEAQLEKSRLLSDRFSAERPKGSFSTLEIQRTEQGDSAMYLCASSSREQGWDGYTFGSGTRLTVV.

This chain uses TRBV19 with TRBJ1-6; D may be TRBD1 (5 bases). Germline assignment: CDR1 LNHDA and CDR2 SQIVND (reference sequence). The CDR3 contains 14 residues. V was clipped by 7 bases and J by 7 bases, with 14 bases between them. The chain's CDR3 is CASTGGEINSPLHF. The DNA of the CDR3 is TGTGCCAGTACCGGAGGGGAGATCAATTCACCCCTCCACTTT.

The gene calls are TRBV9 and TRBJ2-7; perhaps TRBD1 as D (6 bases). The germline gives CDR1 SGDLS, CDR2 YYNGEE. V gave up 0 bases and J gave up 4 bases, with 14 bases separating them. CDR3 length equals 15 residues. CDR3: CASSVANTGMYEQYF. The CDR3 bases are TGTGCCAGCAGCGTAGCCAATACAGGGATGTACGAGCAGTACTTC.

The gene calls are TRBV5-1 and TRBJ2-1, with 9 bases fitting TRBD2. This CDR3 is 14 amino acids long. V was pared by 4 bases and J by 10 bases, with 9 bases of the junction left unmatched. CDR1 is SGHRS and CDR2 is YFSETQ in the germline V gene. This CDR3 reads CASSPGSGGQEQFF. Written as DNA, the CDR3 is TGCGCCAGCAGCCCGGGTAGCGGGGGACAAGAGCAGTTCTTC.

J is TRBJ2-1 and V is TRBV6-5; the D gene is possibly TRBD1 (5 bases). Looked up from germline, CDR1 is MNHEY and CDR2 is SVGAGI. V gave up 7 bases and J gave up 9 bases, with 10 bases separating them. There are 11 residues in the CDR3. CDR3 in amino acids: CASTFRGEQFF. CDR3 DNA sequence: TGTGCCAGCACATTTAGGGGTGAGCAGTTCTTC.

The rearrangement joins TRBV5-1 to TRBJ1-2, with a possible D match to TRBD1 (6 bases). V was trimmed by 6 bases and J by 2 bases, leaving 14 bases between them. Germline V gene lookup returns CDR1 SGHRS and CDR2 YFSETQ. The CDR3 spans 14 residues. The DNA of the CDR3 is TGCGCCAGCAAGCCAGGGGACGGCAACTATGGCTACACCTTC. It codes for CASKPGDGNYGYTF.

This chain connects TRBV6-5 to TRBJ1-1, with TRBD1 matching 7 bases. In germline, CDR1 is MNHEY, CDR2 SVGAGI. This CDR3 is built from 14 residues. V lost 2 bases to trimming and J lost 5 bases; unmatched junction nucleotides: 5. CDR3 amino acids: CASSYGTVITEAFF. CDR3 nucleotides: TGTGCCAGCAGTTACGGGACAGTGATAACTGAAGCTTTCTTT.

In DNA form, the CDR3 reads TGTGCCAGCAGTTACTCGGTAGCGGGAGGCTACAATGAGCAGTTCTTC. This translates into CASSYSVAGGYNEQFF. This chain uses TRBV6-5 with TRBJ2-1, with TRBD2 identical over 10 bases. The ends lost 0 bases at V and 3 bases at J; junction bases unmatched: 2. Germline CDR1 is MNHEY and CDR2 is SVGAGI. CDR3 size: 16 residues.

This clone came up once. The chain links TRBV5-5 to TRBJ2-5; D gene uncertain. Germline lookup yields CDR1 SGHKS and CDR2 YYEKEE (reference sequence). This CDR3 comprises 12 residues. With 4 bases removed from V and 5 bases from J, the gap between germline ends came to 9 bases. CDR3 sequence (DNA): TGTGCCAGCAGCCCAAACACGGAGACCCAGTACTTC. Translation: CASSPNTETQYF.

J is TRBJ1-3 and V is TRBV30; D uncertain. This CDR3 comprises 13 residues. The germline V gene encodes CDR1 GTSNPN and CDR2 SVGIG (reference sequence). V gave up 0 bases and J gave up 1 base, with 4 bases separating them. The DNA of the CDR3 is TGTGCCTGGAGTGTACAATCTGGAAACACCATATATTTT. It is translated as CAWSVQSGNTIYF.

The chain links TRBV5-6 to TRBJ2-5; possibly TRBD2 for D (5 bases). The CDR3 covers 13 residues. Trimming cost V 0 bases and J 2 bases, with 5 bases left between them. Germline CDR1 is SGHDT and CDR2 is YYEEEE. The CDR3 loop is CASSLGGQETQYF. Here the CDR3 DNA reads TGTGCCAGCAGCTTGGGAGGGCAAGAGACCCAGTACTTC.

This chain connects TRBV6-5 to TRBJ1-2; tentatively, D is TRBD1 (6 bases). Trimming cost V 0 bases and J 3 bases, with 11 bases left between them. The germline V gene has CDR1 MNHEY and CDR2 SVGAGI. The CDR3 is 15 residues long. Here the CDR3 DNA reads TGTGCCAGCAGTTACTCGATCAAGGGGGACTATGGCTACACCTTC. It encodes CASSYSIKGDYGYTF.

The chain is built from TRBV5-1 and TRBJ2-1, with TRBD2 matching 8 bases. The germline CDR1 and CDR2 sequences are SGHRS and YFSETQ. The CDR3 length is 15 residues. V gave up 4 bases and J gave up 4 bases; unmatched junction bases: 7. This chain's CDR3 is CASSISGGGYNEQFF. The CDR3 DNA is TGCGCCAGCAGCATAAGCGGGGGAGGTTACAATGAGCAGTTCTTC.

The rearrangement links TRBV5-1 to TRBJ2-3; 7 bases agree with TRBD1. This CDR3 is built from 14 residues. Germline CDR1 and CDR2: SGHRS and YFSETQ. V dropped 2 bases and J dropped 4; count of bases not matched to a gene: 4. CDR3: CASSLRQGADTQYF. For the CDR3, the DNA is TGCGCCAGCAGCTTACGACAGGGTGCAGATACGCAGTATTTT. The full variable domain, its missing parts supplied by reference TRBV5-1 and TRBJ2-3, is KAGVTQTPRYLIKTRGQQVTLSCSPISGHRSVSWYQQTPGQGLQFLFEYFSETQRNKGNFPGRFSGRQFSNSRSEMNVSTLELGDSALYLCASSLRQGADTQYFGPGTRLTVL.

Of note for this clone: Other DNA sequences within the sample encode an identical CDR3. The chain joins TRBV5-1 to TRBJ2-2; 15 nucleotides agree with TRBD2. The germline V gene has CDR1 SGHRS and CDR2 YFSETQ. The CDR3 runs to 16 residues. Trimming cost V 7 bases and J 1 base; bases outside gene matches: 2. The DNA of the CDR3 is TGCGCCAGCGAGGGACTAGCGGGAGGGAACACCGGGGAGCTGTTTTTT. Its translation: CASEGLAGGNTGELFF.